The 31 T cell receptor beta chains reported below all come from one sample, sequenced in a study of blood T cell repertoires in COVID-19. Some clones are missing from TCRdb's copy, which holds only in-frame ones; the method was immunoSEQ multiplex PCR. In the table there are nearly 250,000 clones, 75% to 90% of which are singletons. The specimen was PBMCs or T cells enriched from blood (not recorded which). These receptors all stem from a man aged 45-60 years who had been exposed to COVID-19.

V is TRBV5-1 and J is TRBJ2-2; D possibly corresponds to TRBD1 (5 bases). CDR3 length equals 14 residues. The ends were cut back, 4 bases at V and 4 bases at J, with 11 bases in the middle. The germline gives CDR1 SGHRS, CDR2 YFSETQ. CDR3 sequence: CASSLRQTTGELFF. The CDR3 nucleotides are TGCGCCAGCAGCCTTCGACAGACCACCGGGGAGCTGTTTTTT.

This clone has only a few counts. The chain recombines TRBV10-3 with TRBJ1-1, with 11 bases fitting TRBD1. V shed 4 bases and J 3 bases; nucleotides not matched to a gene: 4. In germline, CDR1 is ENHRY, CDR2 SYGVKD. The CDR3 extends over 15 amino acids. CDR3 nucleotide sequence: TGTGCCATCAGTGGGACAGGGGGCGATGACACTGAAGCTTTCTTT. Translation: CAISGTGGDDTEAFF.

The chain is built from TRBV10-1 and TRBJ1-1; 8 nucleotides agree with TRBD1. The V gene end was trimmed by 6 bases and the J gene end by 0 bases; junction bases not matched to a gene: 9. Germline values: CDR1 WNHNN, CDR2 SYGVQD (reference sequence). The CDR3 length is 16 residues. CDR3 region: CASRITGGDMNTEAFF. The CDR3 coding sequence is TGCGCCAGCAGAATTACAGGGGGGGACATGAACACTGAAGCTTTCTTT.

This clone was found once. The J gene is TRBJ1-2, the V gene TRBV10-3; TRBD1 might be the D (5 bases). CDR1 ENHRY and CDR2 SYGVKD come from the germline V gene. The ends were cut back, 11 bases at V and 7 bases at J, with 17 bases in the middle. The CDR3 runs to 12 residues. The CDR3 here is CASWGVGTGYTF. CDR3 in DNA: TGTGCCTCCTGGGGGGTCGGCACTGGCTACACCTTC.

The chain is built from TRBV19 and TRBJ2-3; maybe TRBD2 (5 bases). Trimming took 6 bases from V and 1 from J, leaving 11 bases between them. This CDR3 is built from 14 residues. From germline, CDR1 is LNHDA and CDR2 SQIVND (reference sequence). The CDR3 DNA is TGTGCCAGTAGAAACCGCGGGCGCACAGATACGCAGTATTTT. It is translated as CASRNRGRTDTQYF.

This chain joins TRBV12-3 or TRBV12-4 and TRBJ1-5; D remains unclear. The length of the CDR3 is 12 residues. V gave up 4 bases and J gave up 9 bases, with 10 bases separating them. The CDR3: CASSSQVRPQHF. The CDR3 nucleotides are TGTGCCAGCAGTTCGCAGGTCAGGCCCCAGCATTTT.

The V and J genes are TRBV5-5 and TRBJ2-1; D not certain. CDR1 and CDR2 (germline): SGHKS, YYEKEE (reference sequence). The CDR3 totals 15 residues. V was trimmed by 1 base and J by 2 bases, leaving 10 bases between them. The DNA of the CDR3 is TGTGCCAGCAGCTTGCATCGAGAGACCTACAATGAGCAGTTCTTC. It encodes CASSLHRETYNEQFF.

The chain carries TRBV24-1 and TRBJ1-2, with a possible D match to TRBD1 (5 bases). The V end lost 1 base, the J end lost 4 bases, and 15 bases lay between the germline ends. The germline CDR1 and CDR2 sequences are KGHDR and SFDVKD. The CDR3 sequence is 16 residues long. The CDR3 sequence: CATSDFRRQKSYGYTF. The CDR3 region has the DNA TGTGCCACCAGTGATTTTCGAAGACAGAAAAGCTATGGCTACACCTTC.

This clone has only one observation. V gene TRBV30 combines with J gene TRBJ1-2; D ambiguous. CDR1 is GTSNPN and CDR2 is SVGIG in the germline V gene (reference sequence). The CDR3 runs to 13 residues. V was cut by 4 bases and J by 8 bases, with 17 bases left in between. CDR3 loop: CAWTWRAGGGYTF. The CDR3 nucleotides are TGTGCCTGGACCTGGCGGGCAGGCGGAGGCTACACCTTC.

The chain carries TRBV7-3 and TRBJ2-5; 8 positions match TRBD2. CDR1 and CDR2 from the germline V gene are SGHTA and FQGTGA. The CDR3 consists of 14 residues. The trim removed 2 bases at V and 2 bases at J, leaving 1 base unmatched. CDR3 nucleotides: TGTGCCAGCAGCTTATTAGCGGGGCAAGAGACCCAGTACTTC. As protein: CASSLLAGQETQYF.

This chain uses TRBV10-1 with TRBJ2-5, with 9 bases lining up with TRBD2. CDR1 WNHNN and CDR2 SYGVQD come from the germline V gene (reference sequence). Trimming cost V 3 bases and J 2 bases; bases outside gene matches: 4. The CDR3 extends over 15 amino acids. CDR3 bases: TGCGCCAGCAGTGACACGGCGGGAGGGCAAGAGACCCAGTACTTC. This translates into CASSDTAGGQETQYF.

The chain is built from TRBV25-1 and TRBJ2-1; 7 bases fit TRBD1. CDR1 and CDR2 (germline): MGHDK, SYGVNS. The CDR3 totals 16 residues. Trimming removed 1 base from V and 2 bases from J; junction bases left unmatched: 5. The CDR3 loop reads CASSEFTGEAYNEQFF. In DNA form, the CDR3 reads TGTGCCAGCAGTGAATTCACAGGGGAAGCCTACAATGAGCAGTTCTTC.

V gene TRBV5-1 combines with J gene TRBJ1-2; 11 bases line up with TRBD1. J gave up 4 bases and V 4 bases, and 3 bases lay outside the gene matches. The CDR3 has 14 residues. Germline assignment: CDR1 SGHRS and CDR2 YFSETQ. The CDR3 loop is CASSIGQGAYGYTF. The CDR3 coding sequence is TGCGCCAGCAGCATAGGACAGGGGGCCTATGGCTACACCTTC.

The chain is built from TRBV5-8 and TRBJ1-5, with D possibly being TRBD1 (5 bases). The CDR3 spans 17 residues. With 6 bases removed from V and 4 bases from J, the gap between germline ends came to 23 bases. CDR1 is SGHTS, CDR2 YDEGEE, per germline. CDR3 amino acids: CASISIIGRARNQPQHF. DNA for the CDR3: TGTGCCAGCATCTCCATAATTGGCAGGGCGCGGAATCAGCCCCAGCATTTT. Complete variable domain (other parts from reference TRBV5-8 and TRBJ1-5): EAGVTQSPTHLIKTRGQQATLRCSPISGHTSVYWYQQALGLGLQFLLWYDEGEERNRGNFPPRFSGRQFPNYSSELNVNALELEDSALYLCASISIIGRARNQPQHFGDGTRLSIL.

This sequence joins TRBV3-1 (or the pseudogene TRBV3-2) and TRBJ2-7, with D perhaps matching TRBD1 (5 bases). The CDR3 covers 15 residues. The germline V gene encodes CDR1 LGHDT and CDR2 YNNKEL (reference sequence). The V gene lost 2 bases and the J gene lost 4 bases, with 15 bases spanning the gap. In DNA form, the CDR3 reads TGTGCCAGCAGCCAAAGGCAGGGTTATGGTTACGAGCAGTACTTC. The encoded protein is CASSQRQGYGYEQYF.

The V call is TRBV18, the J call TRBJ2-1; 7 nucleotides align to TRBD2. CDR3 size: 18 residues. The germline CDR1 and CDR2 sequences are KGHSH and LQKENI. J was trimmed by 5 bases and V by 0 bases; bases with no gene match: 13. CDR3 nucleotides: TGTGCCAGCTCACCACCCAGGCCTAGTTGGCGGGAGAACAATGAGCAGTTCTTC. Residues: CASSPPRPSWRENNEQFF.

The rearrangement joins TRBV11-2 to TRBJ2-7, with D uncertain. With 1 base removed from V and 7 bases from J, the gap between germline ends came to 5 bases. The CDR3 is 11 amino acids. Germline CDR1 and CDR2: SGHAT and FQNNGV. The CDR3 nucleotides are TGTGCCAGCAGCTTAGTCCGGGAGCAGTACTTC. Translating it yields CASSLVREQYF.

V is TRBV19 and J is TRBJ1-5, with TRBD1 matching over 7 bases. Germline assignment: CDR1 LNHDA and CDR2 SQIVND (reference sequence). The CDR3 is 13 residues long. J lost 6 bases, V lost 11 bases, and 10 bases had no gene match. The CDR3 loop is CASSYRGGQPQHF. CDR3 nucleotides: TGTGCCTCTTCGTACAGGGGCGGTCAGCCCCAGCATTTT.

The chain has TRBV6-5 and TRBJ1-6; 10 bases match TRBD1. Germline CDR1 reads MNHEY; CDR2 reads SVGAGI. This CDR3 has 15 residues. The V gene end was trimmed by 5 bases and the J gene end by 9 bases; junction bases not matched to a gene: 7. CDR3 coding DNA: TGTGCCAGCAGTAATTCCGGGACAGGGGTTTCACCCCTCCACTTT. This translates into CASSNSGTGVSPLHF.

V is TRBV6-5 and J is TRBJ2-4, with 8 bases lining up with TRBD1. The length of the CDR3 is 14 residues. Germline CDR1 MNHEY, CDR2 SVGAGI. The V gene end was trimmed by 10 bases and the J gene end by 7 bases; junction bases not matched to a gene: 12. The CDR3: CATTGMGQVNIQYF. The CDR3 nucleotides are TGTGCCACTACAGGGATGGGACAGGTTAACATTCAGTACTTC.

V usage is TRBV5-6 and J usage is TRBJ1-1; possibly TRBD1 for D (5 bases). V dropped 2 bases and J dropped 4 bases, with 12 bases sitting between them. The CDR3 length is 14 residues. Germline loops: CDR1 SGHDT, CDR2 YYEEEE. The CDR3 region is CASSFATAITEAFF. The CDR3 DNA reads TGTGCCAGCAGCTTCGCGACAGCAATCACTGAAGCTTTCTTT.

V gene TRBV12-3 or TRBV12-4 combines with J gene TRBJ2-1; D remains unclear. V was shortened by 3 bases and J by 3 bases, with 3 bases between the two germline ends. This CDR3 comprises 12 residues. CDR3 residues: CASSFYYNEQFF. The CDR3 bases are TGTGCCAGCAGTTTTTACTACAATGAGCAGTTCTTC.

The V call is TRBV3-1 (or the pseudogene TRBV3-2), the J call TRBJ2-5; 11 positions match TRBD2. The CDR3 length is 20 residues. The germline CDR1 and CDR2 sequences are LGHDT and YNNKEL (reference sequence). J was trimmed by 5 bases and V by 1 base; bases with no gene match: 18. CDR3 DNA: TGTGCCAGCAGCCAAGGGTCTTCTATTCTAGCGGGGGGTCCGCTGGAGACCCAGTACTTC. It is translated as CASSQGSSILAGGPLETQYF.

The V and J genes are TRBV28 and TRBJ1-2; D gene unclear. This CDR3 has 13 amino acids. Germline CDR1 and CDR2: MDHEN and SYDVKM. Trimming pared 5 bases from V and 2 bases from J, leaving 9 bases between. CDR3 amino acids: CASSLSPNYGYTF. Here the CDR3 DNA reads TGTGCCAGCAGTCTCAGTCCCAACTATGGCTACACCTTC.

This clone was seen once. The chain uses TRBV2 and TRBJ1-3; D possibly corresponds to TRBD1 (5 bases). Germline lookup yields CDR1 SNHLY and CDR2 FYNNEI. V was pared by 8 bases and J by 0 bases, with 17 bases between. The CDR3 contains 16 residues. This chain's CDR3 is CASGVRETSSGNTIYF. DNA of the CDR3: TGTGCCAGCGGCGTCAGGGAAACCAGCTCTGGAAACACCATATATTTT.

The chain combines TRBV27 with TRBJ2-5, with 7 bases aligning to TRBD1. CDR3 length: 16 amino acids. Trimming took 5 bases from V and 2 from J; bases not matched to a gene: 11. Germline V gene sequence: CDR1 MNHEY, CDR2 SMNVEV (reference sequence). CDR3 in amino acids: CASSPISRDSQETQYF. CDR3 sequence (DNA): TGTGCCAGCAGTCCAATATCCCGGGACAGTCAAGAGACCCAGTACTTC.

The J gene is TRBJ1-4, the V gene TRBV7-9, with D uncertain. This CDR3 has 12 residues. CDR1 is SEHNR, CDR2 FQNEAQ, per germline (reference sequence). V was shortened by 6 bases and J by 7 bases, with 9 bases between the two germline ends. CDR3 residues: CASSSEVEKLFF. The CDR3 DNA is TGTGCCAGCAGTTCTGAGGTTGAAAAACTGTTTTTT.

The genes are TRBV30 and TRBJ2-2; perhaps TRBD1 as D (5 bases). CDR1 is GTSNPN, CDR2 SVGIG, per germline (reference sequence). V lost 4 bases to trimming and J lost 6 bases, with 12 bases between them. The CDR3 covers 13 residues. This chain's CDR3 is CAWTGARAGELFF. DNA for the CDR3: TGTGCCTGGACTGGGGCAAGGGCCGGGGAGCTGTTTTTT.

The CDR3: CASSLLKAGGGMETQYF. The CDR3 nucleotides are TGTGCCAGCAGTTTATTAAAAGCGGGAGGGGGTATGGAGACCCAGTACTTC. The V call is TRBV27, the J call TRBJ2-5; 10 nucleotides line up with TRBD2. This CDR3 is 17 amino acids long. The ends lost 1 base at V and 5 bases at J; junction bases unmatched: 10. Germline V gives CDR1 MNHEY, CDR2 SMNVEV (reference sequence).

The chain carries TRBV27 and TRBJ1-1; 7 bases align to TRBD1. V was clipped by 6 bases and J by 2 bases; unmatched bases: 9. The CDR3 is 15 residues long. The germline V gene has CDR1 MNHEY and CDR2 SMNVEV (reference sequence). The CDR3 DNA is TGTGCCAGCAGCCGACAGGGAGGTTTTAACACTGAAGCTTTCTTT. The encoded protein is CASSRQGGFNTEAFF.

The chain has TRBV7-2 and TRBJ1-6; 8 bases agree with TRBD1. The V gene end was trimmed by 5 bases and the J gene end by 14 bases; junction bases not matched to a gene: 11. From germline, CDR1 is SGHTA and CDR2 FQGNSA. The CDR3 extends over 14 amino acids. The CDR3 DNA follows: TGTGCCAGCAGCCCCAGGACAGGGTTGGTAGCCCTCCACTTT. The encoded protein is CASSPRTGLVALHF.